The 23 T cell receptor beta chains listed next were all sequenced from one sample in a study of shared clonotypes between healthy human individuals (dated by TCRdb to between 2020 and 2021). CD8 naive samples consisted of CD45RO-negative cells that were positively selected for CCR7, yielding a CD45RA+CCR7+ population without TemRA cells. Library construction relied on the immunoSEQ multiplex PCR assay. Drawn from immuneACCESS, this table holds only the in-frame rearrangements with V and J called that TCRdb kept. Clones are partly lost; checked studies trace under half to an unresolved V gene and leave the rest unexplained. The sample table contains more than 2 million clones; only one count was recorded for about 95% of them. The ten largest make up more than 0.95% of the sample. Sequencing used naive CD8+ T cells sorted from blood. This specimen's cell subset or site label, per the study, means: CD45RA+CCR7+. These receptors originate from a young man in good health.

The rearrangement uses TRBV10-1 and TRBJ2-5; D perhaps matches TRBD1 (6 bases). There are 13 residues in the CDR3. The germline V and J ends were trimmed by 8 bases and 5 bases, with 15 bases remaining between them. CDR1 WNHNN and CDR2 SYGVQD come from the germline V gene (reference sequence). The CDR3 loop reads CASSVGTGETQYF. The CDR3 nucleotides are TGCGCCAGCTCCGTGGGCACAGGGGAGACCCAGTACTTC.

The V and J genes are TRBV7-9 and TRBJ1-3; no firm D call. The CDR3 runs to 16 residues. In germline, CDR1 is SEHNR, CDR2 FQNEAQ (reference sequence). Trimming left V 1 base short and J 0 bases short, with 10 bases between. The CDR3 is CASSLVGGDSGNTIYF. CDR3 bases: TGTGCCAGCAGCTTAGTAGGCGGGGACTCTGGAAACACCATATATTTT.

V and J are TRBV27 and TRBJ1-6; TRBD1 agrees at 9 bases. The CDR3 is 17 residues long. Per germline, CDR1 MNHEY and CDR2 SMNVEV (reference sequence). V was pared by 0 bases and J by 4 bases, with 4 bases of the junction left unmatched. CDR3 nucleotides: TGTGCCAGCAGTTTATCGGACAGGGGACAATATAATTCACCCCTCCACTTT. The encoded protein is CASSLSDRGQYNSPLHF.

The genes are TRBV9 and TRBJ2-1; 13 nucleotides match TRBD2. Germline trimming cut 8 bases from V and 9 bases from J; bases unmatched to any gene: 5. CDR3 size: 13 residues. Germline V gives CDR1 SGDLS, CDR2 YYNGEE. The DNA for the CDR3 is TGTGCCAGTTCGACTAGCGGGGGGCTTGAGCAGTTCTTC. Residues: CASSTSGGLEQFF.

Here the CDR3 reads CASSWFAGAYEQYF. CDR3 coding DNA: TGTGCCAGCAGTTGGTTCGCGGGGGCCTACGAGCAGTACTTC. This chain uses TRBV27 with TRBJ2-7; 7 bases fit TRBD2. V shed 4 bases and J 2 bases; nucleotides not matched to a gene: 5. Germline V gives CDR1 MNHEY, CDR2 SMNVEV (reference sequence). The CDR3 runs 14 residues.

The CDR3 region is CASSEGMGGDTQYF. The CDR3 coding sequence is TGCGCCAGCAGTGAGGGAATGGGGGGAGATACGCAGTATTTT. The chain combines TRBV10-2 with TRBJ2-3, with D tentatively TRBD2 (6 bases). The CDR3 has 14 amino acids. V lost 2 bases and J lost 5, with 11 bases in between. CDR1 and CDR2 from the germline V gene are WSHSY and SAAADI.

In this sample, this clone turned up once. The chain is built from TRBV4-3 and TRBJ2-7; 12 nucleotides agree with TRBD2. CDR1 and CDR2 from the germline V gene are LGHNA and YSLEER. The ends lost 4 bases at V and 2 bases at J; junction bases unmatched: 9. The CDR3 contains 17 residues. In DNA form, the CDR3 reads TGCGCCAGCAGCCCAGGGACTAGCGGGCGGTCTACCTACGAGCAGTACTTC. Translation gives CASSPGTSGRSTYEQYF.

The CDR3: CASSYSGRDQPQHF. Here the CDR3 DNA reads TGTGCCAGCAGTTACTCAGGCAGGGATCAGCCCCAGCATTTT. V usage is TRBV6-6 and J usage is TRBJ1-5; TRBD1 is a possible D gene (5 bases). Germline CDR1 and CDR2: MNHNY and SVGAGI (reference sequence). V lost 0 bases to trimming and J lost 5 bases, with 8 bases between them. CDR3 length: 14 residues.

V usage is TRBV2 and J usage is TRBJ1-4; D ambiguous. CDR1 and CDR2 (germline): SNHLY, FYNNEI. With 8 bases removed from V and 3 bases from J, the gap between germline ends came to 7 bases. The CDR3 totals 12 residues. CDR3 bases: TGTGCCAGCCGGAGTTCTAATGAAAAACTGTTTTTT. Translation gives CASRSSNEKLFF. The variable domain in full, completed from reference TRBV2 and TRBJ1-4, reads EPEVTQTPSHQVTQMGQEVILRCVPISNHLYFYWYRQILGQKVEFLVSFYNNEISEKSEIFDDQFSVERPDGSNFTLKIRSTKLEDSAMYFCASRSSNEKLFFGSGTQLSVL.

The chain is built from TRBV6-1 and TRBJ1-1; D is ambiguous. V lost 6 bases, J lost 8 bases, and 16 bases lay in between. CDR1 is MNHNS, CDR2 SASEGT, per germline. CDR3 length: 13 amino acids. The chain's CDR3 is CASSPAWAGEAFF. The CDR3, as DNA: TGTGCCAGCAGCCCCGCGTGGGCAGGCGAAGCTTTCTTT.

V and J are TRBV29-1 and TRBJ2-1, with 9 bases fitting TRBD2. Germline lookup yields CDR1 SQVTM and CDR2 ANQGSEA. CDR3 length: 15 residues. The junction had 4 bases not matched to a gene; V was cut back by 2 bases and J by 2 bases. CDR3 loop: CSVEWLAGTYNEQFF. As DNA, the CDR3 is TGCAGCGTTGAATGGCTAGCGGGGACCTACAATGAGCAGTTCTTC.

This chain uses TRBV6-1 with TRBJ2-7; D remains ambiguous. The V gene lost 6 bases and the J gene lost 4 bases, with 10 bases spanning the gap. The CDR3 is made up of 12 amino acids. Germline assignment: CDR1 MNHNS and CDR2 SASEGT. CDR3 sequence: CASRAYKYEQYF. In DNA form, the CDR3 reads TGTGCCAGCAGAGCTTACAAGTACGAGCAGTACTTC.

The chain joins TRBV15 to TRBJ2-2; a weak D match, TRBD1 (5 bases). Looked up from germline, CDR1 is LNHNV and CDR2 is YYDKDF (reference sequence). Between the trimmed V and J ends, which lost 2 bases and 6 bases, there was a span of 13 bases. The CDR3 is 15 residues long. CDR3 nucleotide sequence: TGTGCCACCAGCAGAACACTGGGGCTTTCCGGGGAGCTGTTTTTT. It translates to CATSRTLGLSGELFF.

The gene calls are TRBV7-9 and TRBJ1-2; no clear D gene. Trimming pared 1 base from V and 6 bases from J, leaving 9 bases between. This CDR3 has 13 amino acids. Germline-derived CDR1 and CDR2 are SEHNR and FQNEAQ (reference sequence). The CDR3 DNA is TGTGCCAGCAGCTTAGTGTGGGGTGATGGCTACACCTTC. This encodes CASSLVWGDGYTF.

The V and J genes are TRBV9 and TRBJ2-4, with TRBD2 matching 11 bases. Unmatched junction bases numbered 3, after V lost 4 bases and J lost 0 bases. Germline CDR1 SGDLS, CDR2 YYNGEE. The length of the CDR3 is 16 residues. The CDR3 sequence: CASSPGLAGAKNIQYF. DNA of the CDR3: TGTGCCAGCAGCCCCGGACTAGCGGGAGCCAAAAACATTCAGTACTTC.

Concerning this clone: One end of the junction is discordant with germline, which a read error may explain. J is TRBJ2-7 and V is TRBV13, with D hard to call. CDR3 size: 12 residues. Germline V gene lookup returns CDR1 PRHDT and CDR2 FYEKMQ (reference sequence). The CDR3, as DNA: TGTGCCAGCAGCTCCGACTCCGACGAGCAGTACTTC. Protein sequence: CASSSDSDEQYF.

This clone was counted once. This chain joins TRBV5-1 and TRBJ1-6, with D perhaps matching TRBD1 (6 bases). Germline CDR1 SGHRS, CDR2 YFSETQ. Trimming pared 4 bases from V and 0 bases from J, leaving 17 bases between. The CDR3 runs 18 residues. CDR3: CASSPHPQDSSYNSPLHF. The CDR3 region has the DNA TGCGCCAGCAGCCCTCATCCCCAGGACAGCTCCTATAATTCACCCCTCCACTTT.

As concerns this clone: The sample contains more than one DNA sequence encoding this CDR3. The chain recombines TRBV4-1 with TRBJ2-7; D gene unclear. Germline V gene sequence: CDR1 MGHRA, CDR2 YSYEKL. The germline V and J ends were trimmed by 0 bases and 3 bases, with 6 bases remaining between them. The CDR3 is 13 amino acids. The CDR3 nucleotides are TGCGCCAGCAGCCAAGAAATGGGCTACGAGCAGTACTTC. Translated: CASSQEMGYEQYF.

The chain recombines TRBV4-1 with TRBJ1-2; D gene ambiguous. V was clipped by 1 base and J by 4 bases, with 13 bases between them. The CDR3 loop spans 15 amino acids. The germline CDR1 and CDR2 sequences are MGHRA and YSYEKL. CDR3 DNA sequence: TGCGCCAGCAGCCAAGGCGTAGGGCTTGTCTATGGCTACACCTTC. Translation gives CASSQGVGLVYGYTF.

V is TRBV4-1 and J is TRBJ2-7; D is possibly TRBD1 (6 bases). Germline V gene data show CDR1 as MGHRA and CDR2 as YSYEKL. The CDR3 contains 14 residues. The V gene lost 4 bases and the J gene lost 1 base, with 11 bases spanning the gap. CDR3 in DNA: TGCGCCAGCAGCCCCGTGACAGGTTCCTACGAGCAGTACTTC. It is translated as CASSPVTGSYEQYF.

The chain links TRBV7-6 to TRBJ1-2; no definite D call. The V gene's germline CDR1 is SGHVS and CDR2 FNYEAQ. V lost 5 bases to trimming and J lost 7 bases, with 17 bases between them. This CDR3 contains 14 residues. The CDR3 loop is CASSQYTNLGGYTF. The DNA of the CDR3 is TGTGCCAGCAGCCAGTATACCAATCTGGGTGGCTACACCTTC.

The rearrangement joins TRBV27 to TRBJ2-3; tentatively, D is TRBD1 (6 bases). CDR3 length: 14 residues. V was shortened by 3 bases and J by 2 bases, with 9 bases between the two germline ends. Germline CDR1 and CDR2: MNHEY and SMNVEV (reference sequence). The CDR3 sequence is CASSFGTHTDTQYF. CDR3 nucleotides: TGTGCCAGCAGTTTTGGGACACACACAGATACGCAGTATTTT.

This chain links TRBV6-6 with TRBJ2-3; 7 bases fit TRBD2. CDR1 and CDR2 from the germline V gene are MNHNY and SVGAGI (reference sequence). CDR3 length: 15 amino acids. Losses at the gene ends were 2 bases for V and 4 bases for J; bases not matched to a gene: 6. The CDR3 sequence: CASSYLGLPPDTQYF. The CDR3 region has the DNA TGTGCCAGCAGTTACCTGGGACTACCCCCAGATACGCAGTATTTT.